A selection of T cell receptor beta chains follows, all from one sample in a study of blood T cell repertoires in COVID-19. Generated by immunoSEQ multiplex PCR, the TCRdb table keeps only in-frame clones and is missing some. Of 40,000 to 55,000 clones in the sample, 70% to 85% were seen once. Sequenced sample: peripheral blood. These receptor sequences come from a woman aged 80 or older with acute or convalescent COVID-19. Both conserved end residues are part of each CDR3. Fields, in order: D gene, J gene, clone size, V gene, CDR3 DNA, CDR3 protein. D genes are given only for firm matches. The size field is filled for only some rows; it gives once, few, many or a size class.

-,TRBJ2-1,-,TRBV10-3,TGTGCCACCGGACCCGGAGGGCTCTCCTACAATGAGCAGTTCTTC,CATGPGGLSYNEQFF
-,TRBJ2-1,-,TRBV6-2/TRBV6-3,TGTGCCAGCAGTTTCGGGGGAGTGATCAATGAGCAGTTCTTC,CASSFGGVINEQFF
-,TRBJ2-1,-,TRBV9,TGTGCCAGCAGCGTGGGCAGGGGTAATGAGCAGTTCTTC,CASSVGRGNEQFF
-,TRBJ2-7,-,TRBV7-5,TGTGTCAGAAGCTTAGGTAAGCGGCCCTCCTACGAGCAGTACTTC,CVRSLGKRPSYEQYF
TRBD1,TRBJ2-7,-,TRBV19,TGTGCCAGTAGTCCTGGGACAGGGGGCTACGAGCAGTACTTC,CASSPGTGGYEQYF
-,TRBJ2-7,medium-sized,TRBV6-5,-,CASSSSPGTGYEQYF
-,TRBJ2-1,-,TRBV5-1,TGCGCCAGCAGCTTTAATGCGGGCTACAATGAGCAGTTCTTC,CASSFNAGYNEQFF
-,TRBJ2-1,-,TRBV3-1/TRBV3-2,TGTGCCAGCAGCCAAGTCGCGAATGAGCAGTTCTTC,CASSQVANEQFF
TRBD2,TRBJ2-7,-,TRBV14,TGTGCCAGCAGCCGAGCTAGCGGGGCCTACGAGCAGTACTTC,CASSRASGAYEQYF
-,TRBJ2-3,-,TRBV9,TGTGCCAGCAGCTCGGGACTCCTTAGCACAGATACGCAGTATTTT,CASSSGLLSTDTQYF
TRBD1,TRBJ1-2,-,TRBV3-1/TRBV3-2,TGTGCCAGCAGCACGGGACAGCTCTATGGCTACACCTTC,CASSTGQLYGYTF
-,TRBJ2-7,once,TRBV10-2,TGCGCCAGCGCCACTCGCTACGAGCAGTACTTC,CASATRYEQYF
TRBD2,TRBJ2-1,-,TRBV28,TGTGCCAGCAGTTCCCCGACTGCTAGCGGGAGGTCCAATGAGCAGTTCTTC,CASSSPTASGRSNEQFF
-,TRBJ1-1,-,TRBV4-1,TGCGCCAGCAGCCCCCAGTTGAACACTGAAGCTTTCTTT,CASSPQLNTEAFF
-,TRBJ2-3,-,TRBV6-5,TGTGCCAGCAGTTCACAGGGTGGGGGAATGTCGCAGTATTTT,CASSSQGGGMSQYF
-,TRBJ1-6,-,TRBV30,TGTGCCTGGAGTGTACAAGGGGCTTCACCCCTCCACTTT,CAWSVQGASPLHF
-,TRBJ1-5,-,TRBV2,TGTGCCAGCTCCCCGGGGGGCAATCAGCCCCAGCATTTT,CASSPGGNQPQHF
-,TRBJ2-7,-,TRBV27,TGTGCCAGCAGTTTTTTGATTCGAGGGGAGCAGTACTTC,CASSFLIRGEQYF
-,TRBJ2-1,-,TRBV6-2/TRBV6-3,TGTGCCAGCAGTTACTCCCCCGGGACCTACAATGAGCAGTTCTTC,CASSYSPGTYNEQFF
TRBD1,TRBJ2-5,-,TRBV3-1/TRBV3-2,TGTGCCAGCAGCACAGGGGGCCGAGAGACCCAGTACTTC,CASSTGGRETQYF
-,TRBJ2-1,-,TRBV28,TGTGCCAGCAGCCGACATCCTAGCTCCGAGCAGTTCTTC,CASSRHPSSEQFF
TRBD2,TRBJ2-1,-,TRBV24-1,TGTGCCACCAGTGATTTGCAGGCGGGAGGGTACAATGAGCAGTTCTTC,CATSDLQAGGYNEQFF
-,TRBJ1-1,few,TRBV7-2,TGTGCCAGCAGCTTGGGAGAGAACACTGAAGCTTTCTTT,CASSLGENTEAFF
-,TRBJ1-3,-,TRBV3-1/TRBV3-2,TGTGCCAGCAGCCAGGCGGGGCCCTCTGGAAACACCATATATTTT,CASSQAGPSGNTIYF
TRBD1,TRBJ1-2,-,TRBV27,TGTGCCAGCAGTTTATCTGGGACAGAGATGGTGGGCTACACCTTC,CASSLSGTEMVGYTF
-,TRBJ2-7,-,TRBV3-1/TRBV3-2,TGTGCCAGCAGCCAAAGGCAGGCTACCTACGAGCAGTACTTC,CASSQRQATYEQYF
TRBD2,TRBJ2-3,-,TRBV7-2,TGTGCCAGCAGCTTAAATAGCGGGAGATCAGATACGCAGTATTTT,CASSLNSGRSDTQYF
TRBD1,TRBJ1-4,few,TRBV5-6,TGTGCCAGCAGCTCGCGGACAGGGTGGGGTGAAAAACTGTTTTTT,CASSSRTGWGEKLFF
TRBD2,TRBJ2-3,-,TRBV19,TGTGCCAGTAGGAGGGGACTAGCGGACACAGATACGCAGTATTTT,CASRRGLADTDTQYF
TRBD1,TRBJ1-2,-,TRBV24-1,TGTGCCACCAGTGAAACCGGGACAGACTATGGCTACACCTTC,CATSETGTDYGYTF
-,TRBJ1-5,-,TRBV7-2,TGTGCCAGCAGCCCACAGGGAAGCAATCAGCCCCAGCATTTT,CASSPQGSNQPQHF